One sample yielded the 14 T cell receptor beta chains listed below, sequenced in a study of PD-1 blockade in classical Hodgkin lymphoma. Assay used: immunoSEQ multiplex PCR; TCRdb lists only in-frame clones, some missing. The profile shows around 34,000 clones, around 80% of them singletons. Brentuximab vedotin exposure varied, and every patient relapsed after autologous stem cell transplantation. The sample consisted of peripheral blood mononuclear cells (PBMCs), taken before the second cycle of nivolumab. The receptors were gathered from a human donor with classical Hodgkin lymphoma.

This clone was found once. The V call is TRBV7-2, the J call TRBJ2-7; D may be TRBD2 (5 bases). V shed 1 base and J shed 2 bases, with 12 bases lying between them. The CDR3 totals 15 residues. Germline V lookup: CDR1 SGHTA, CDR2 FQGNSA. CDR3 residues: CASSLGDGKTYEQYF. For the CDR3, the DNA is TGTGCCAGCAGCTTAGGAGACGGGAAAACCTACGAGCAGTACTTC. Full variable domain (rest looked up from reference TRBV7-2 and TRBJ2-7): GAGVSQSPSNKVTEKGKDVELRCDPISGHTALYWYRQSLGQGLEFLIYFQGNSAPDKSGLPSDRFSAERTGGSVSTLTIQRTQQEDSAVYLCASSLGDGKTYEQYFGPGTRLTVT.

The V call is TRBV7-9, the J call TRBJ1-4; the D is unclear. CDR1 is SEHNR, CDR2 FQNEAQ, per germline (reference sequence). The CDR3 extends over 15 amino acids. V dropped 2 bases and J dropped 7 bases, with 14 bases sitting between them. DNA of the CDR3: TGTGCCAGCAGCTTATTATCCGGGGTCAGTGAAAAACTGTTTTTT. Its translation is CASSLLSGVSEKLFF.

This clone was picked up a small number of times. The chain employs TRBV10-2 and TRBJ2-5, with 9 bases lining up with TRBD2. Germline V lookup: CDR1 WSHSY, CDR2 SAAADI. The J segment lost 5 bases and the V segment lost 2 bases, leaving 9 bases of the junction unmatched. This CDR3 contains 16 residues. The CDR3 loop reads CASSEPGRGGPETQYF. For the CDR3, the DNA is TGCGCCAGCAGTGAGCCGGGGCGGGGGGGCCCGGAGACCCAGTACTTC.

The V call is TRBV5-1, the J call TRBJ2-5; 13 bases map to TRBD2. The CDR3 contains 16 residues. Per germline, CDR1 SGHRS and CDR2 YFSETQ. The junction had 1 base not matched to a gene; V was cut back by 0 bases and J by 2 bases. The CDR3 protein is CASSLGLAGGQETQYF. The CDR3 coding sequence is TGCGCCAGCAGCTTGGGACTAGCGGGGGGACAAGAGACCCAGTACTTC.

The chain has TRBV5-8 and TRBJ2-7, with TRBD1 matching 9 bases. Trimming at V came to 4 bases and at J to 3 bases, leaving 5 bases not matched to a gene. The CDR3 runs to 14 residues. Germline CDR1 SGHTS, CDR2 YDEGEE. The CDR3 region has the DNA TGTGCCAGCAGCCAGGGACAGGGACACTACGAGCAGTACTTC. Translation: CASSQGQGHYEQYF.

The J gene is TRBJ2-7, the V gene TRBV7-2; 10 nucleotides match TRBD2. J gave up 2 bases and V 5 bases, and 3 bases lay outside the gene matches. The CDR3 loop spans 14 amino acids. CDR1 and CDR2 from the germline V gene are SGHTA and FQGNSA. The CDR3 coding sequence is TGTGCCAGCAGCCCTGGACTAGCGGCCTACGAGCAGTACTTC. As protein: CASSPGLAAYEQYF.

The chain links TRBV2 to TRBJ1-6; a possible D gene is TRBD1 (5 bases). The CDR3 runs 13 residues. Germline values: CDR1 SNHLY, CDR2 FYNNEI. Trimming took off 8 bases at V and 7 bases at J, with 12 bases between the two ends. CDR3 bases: TGTGCCAGCCTCCAGGGTCCGAATTCACCCCTCCACTTT. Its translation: CASLQGPNSPLHF.

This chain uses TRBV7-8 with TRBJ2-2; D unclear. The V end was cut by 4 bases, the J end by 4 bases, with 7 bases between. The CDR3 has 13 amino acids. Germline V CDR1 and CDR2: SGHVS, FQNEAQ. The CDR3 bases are TGTGCCAGCAGCTCCAGCCGCACCGGGGAGCTGTTTTTT. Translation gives CASSSSRTGELFF.

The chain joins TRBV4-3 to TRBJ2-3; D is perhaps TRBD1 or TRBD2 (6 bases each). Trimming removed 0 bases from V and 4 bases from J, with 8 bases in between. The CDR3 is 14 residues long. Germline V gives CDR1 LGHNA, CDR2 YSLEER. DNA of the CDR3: TGCGCCAGCAGCCAAGATGGGGGGCCAGATACGCAGTATTTT. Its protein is CASSQDGGPDTQYF.

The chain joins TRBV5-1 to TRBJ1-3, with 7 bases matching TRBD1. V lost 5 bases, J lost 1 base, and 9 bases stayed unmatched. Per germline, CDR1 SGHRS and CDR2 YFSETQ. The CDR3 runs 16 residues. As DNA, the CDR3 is TGCGCCAGCAGAGAGGGGGCACTCTCTTCTGGAAACACCATATATTTT. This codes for CASREGALSSGNTIYF.

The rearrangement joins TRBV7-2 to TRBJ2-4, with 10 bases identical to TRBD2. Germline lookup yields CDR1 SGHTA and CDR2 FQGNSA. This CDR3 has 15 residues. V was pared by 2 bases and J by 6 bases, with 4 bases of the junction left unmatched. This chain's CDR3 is CASSLSGGAINIQYF. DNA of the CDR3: TGTGCCAGCAGCTTAAGCGGGGGGGCTATAAACATTCAGTACTTC.

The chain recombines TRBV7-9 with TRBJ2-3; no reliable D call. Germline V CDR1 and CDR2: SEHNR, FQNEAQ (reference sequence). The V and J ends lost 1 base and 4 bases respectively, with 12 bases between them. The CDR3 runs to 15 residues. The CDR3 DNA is TGTGCCAGCAGCTTAGAAGACCACTCGGCAGATACGCAGTATTTT. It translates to CASSLEDHSADTQYF.

The CDR3 region has the DNA TGTGCCAGTAGTATTGTCTGGCTAGCGGGGCAAGAGACCCAGTACTTC. Translated: CASSIVWLAGQETQYF. This sequence joins TRBV19 and TRBJ2-5; TRBD2 matches 9 bases. This CDR3 has 16 residues. J lost 2 bases, V lost 3 bases, and 7 bases had no gene match. Germline loops: CDR1 LNHDA, CDR2 SQIVND (reference sequence).

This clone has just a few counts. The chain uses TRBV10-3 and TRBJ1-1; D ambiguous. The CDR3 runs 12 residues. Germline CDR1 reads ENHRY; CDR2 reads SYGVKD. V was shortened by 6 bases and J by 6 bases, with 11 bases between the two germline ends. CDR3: CAIRTGTSEAFF. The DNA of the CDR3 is TGTGCCATCAGAACGGGAACATCTGAAGCTTTCTTT.